Following are 31 T cell receptor beta chains from one sample sequenced in a study of blood T cell repertoires in COVID-19. The repertoire was sequenced with immunoSEQ multiplex PCR; TCRdb's copy has only in-frame clones and lacks some. This sample has 200,000 to 250,000 clones, with 70% to 90% found just once. The sequenced sample was peripheral blood. The source is a man younger than 40 with COVID-19, enrolled during active disease.

The rearrangement uses TRBV18 and TRBJ2-1, with 9 bases aligning to TRBD2. Trimming at V came to 4 bases and at J to 9 bases, leaving 16 bases not matched to a gene. The CDR3 extends over 17 amino acids. Germline CDR1 is KGHSH and CDR2 is LQKENI. CDR3 protein: CASSLTNGAGGLGEQFF. CDR3 in DNA: TGTGCCAGCTCACTGACGAACGGCGCGGGAGGGCTAGGTGAGCAGTTCTTC.

The rearrangement links TRBV7-2 to TRBJ2-7, with D perhaps matching TRBD2 (5 bases). Trimming shortened V by 5 bases and J by 0 bases, and 17 bases separated the two germline ends. CDR1 and CDR2 from the germline V gene are SGHTA and FQGNSA. This CDR3 region has 16 residues. The CDR3 sequence: CASSVAFSATSYEQYF. Written as DNA, the CDR3 is TGTGCCAGCAGCGTGGCGTTTAGCGCAACCTCCTACGAGCAGTACTTC.

About this clone itself: Other DNA sequences within the sample encode an identical CDR3. The chain joins TRBV18 to TRBJ2-5; a possible D gene is TRBD2 (6 bases). From germline, CDR1 is KGHSH and CDR2 LQKENI. The CDR3 loop spans 13 amino acids. V was clipped by 2 bases and J by 4 bases, with 8 bases between them. The CDR3: CASSPGGLETQYF. The CDR3 DNA is TGTGCCAGCTCACCAGGAGGGTTAGAGACCCAGTACTTC.

The chain uses TRBV27 and TRBJ2-7; D is perhaps TRBD1 (6 bases). Trimming removed 4 bases at V and 4 bases at J, with 23 bases between. The germline CDR1 and CDR2 sequences are MNHEY and SMNVEV (reference sequence). This CDR3 is built from 17 residues. The CDR3 protein is CASSSRQGRTTSYEQYF. The CDR3 DNA follows: TGTGCCAGCAGTTCGAGGCAGGGGAGAACTACCAGTTACGAGCAGTACTTC.

V and J are TRBV5-6 and TRBJ1-1, with D maybe TRBD1 (5 bases). V was clipped by 2 bases and J by 5 bases, with 10 bases between them. Germline CDR1 is SGHDT and CDR2 is YYEEEE. The CDR3 consists of 13 residues. The CDR3 coding sequence is TGTGCCAGCAGCTTCCAGGGAGGGACTGAAGCTTTCTTT. Translation gives CASSFQGGTEAFF.

V and J are TRBV10-3 and TRBJ1-1; D gene unclear. Trimming removed 1 base from V and 0 bases from J, with 6 bases in between. Germline values: CDR1 ENHRY, CDR2 SYGVKD. The CDR3 has 14 amino acids. CDR3 in amino acids: CAISELTLNTEAFF. The CDR3 DNA reads TGTGCCATCAGTGAGTTGACTTTGAACACTGAAGCTTTCTTT.

This chain links TRBV7-9 with TRBJ1-6; 7 positions match TRBD1. Per germline, CDR1 SEHNR and CDR2 FQNEAQ (reference sequence). J gave up 7 bases and V 2 bases, and 5 bases lay outside the gene matches. This CDR3 is built from 15 residues. Here the CDR3 DNA reads TGTGCCAGCAGCTTATTACAGGGGTACAATTCACCCCTCCACTTT. It specifies CASSLLQGYNSPLHF.

The rearrangement joins TRBV4-3 to TRBJ2-7; no clear D gene. Germline CDR1 LGHNA, CDR2 YSLEER. V lost 0 bases, J lost 2 bases, and 11 bases lay in between. The CDR3 runs 15 residues. The CDR3 region is CASSQEGQYPYEQYF. The CDR3 DNA reads TGCGCCAGCAGCCAAGAGGGCCAGTATCCCTACGAGCAGTACTTC.

The chain carries TRBV5-5 and TRBJ2-5; TRBD1 aligns across 7 bases. V shed 0 bases, J shed 5 bases, and the junction held 10 bases outside the gene matches. The CDR3 is 16 amino acids. Germline loops: CDR1 SGHKS, CDR2 YYEKEE (reference sequence). The CDR3 DNA reads as TGTGCCAGCAGCTTGGGCGTGGGACAGCTAGTGGAGACCCAGTACTTC. Protein product: CASSLGVGQLVETQYF.

The chain has TRBV5-1 and TRBJ2-1, with TRBD1 identical over 8 bases. This CDR3 is 18 amino acids long. Germline CDR1 reads SGHRS; CDR2 reads YFSETQ. V lost 1 base and J lost 4; bases outside the gene matches: 13. CDR3 DNA sequence: TGCGCCAGCAGCTTGATGGGCGGTGGGACAGGTGGATACAATGAGCAGTTCTTC. Translated, it gives CASSLMGGGTGGYNEQFF.

This chain joins TRBV28 and TRBJ1-1; D might be TRBD1 (5 bases). V lost 5 bases and J 5 bases, leaving 15 bases between the germline ends. In germline, CDR1 is MDHEN, CDR2 SYDVKM. This CDR3 spans 14 amino acids. The DNA of the CDR3 is TGTGCCAGCAGTCCAGGGCACCAGAGGACTGAAGCTTTCTTT. Its translation: CASSPGHQRTEAFF.

This clone was seen a handful of times. J is TRBJ2-7 and V is TRBV20-1; a weak D match, TRBD2 (6 bases). V dropped 0 bases and J dropped 12 bases, with 12 bases sitting between them. The CDR3 loop spans 11 amino acids. Germline V CDR1 and CDR2: DFQATT, SNEGSKA (reference sequence). CDR3 DNA: TGCAGTGCTAGAGATCCTAGCGAGGGGTACTTC. Residues: CSARDPSEGYF.

The chain employs TRBV6-2 or TRBV6-3 and TRBJ2-2, with 8 bases matching TRBD2. The germline CDR1 and CDR2 sequences are MNHEY and SVGEGT. V lost 4 bases to trimming and J lost 4 bases; unmatched junction nucleotides: 2. The CDR3 covers 14 residues. CDR3 nucleotide sequence: TGTGCCAGCAGTTCCGGGAGGGTCACCGGGGAGCTGTTTTTT. It translates to CASSSGRVTGELFF.

The chain is built from TRBV11-2 and TRBJ1-2; 8 bases fit TRBD1. After removal of 5 bases from V and 5 bases from J, the junction contained 13 bases not matched to a gene. The CDR3 contains 16 residues. The germline V gene encodes CDR1 SGHAT and CDR2 FQNNGV. CDR3 region: CASSPAGQDLWYGYTF. The DNA of the CDR3 is TGTGCCAGCAGCCCCGCGGGACAGGACCTTTGGTATGGCTACACCTTC.

Remarks on this clone: The identical CDR3 is also encoded by other nucleotide sequences in the sample. This rearrangement joins TRBV24-1 to TRBJ2-7, with D unclear. Trimming took 3 bases from V and 3 from J, leaving 5 bases between them. The CDR3 totals 12 residues. The germline V gene encodes CDR1 KGHDR and CDR2 SFDVKD. The chain's CDR3 is CATSDRDYEQYF. Written as DNA, the CDR3 is TGTGCCACCAGTGATAGAGACTACGAGCAGTACTTC.

This chain uses TRBV7-2 with TRBJ2-7; 7 nucleotides line up with TRBD2. There are 14 residues in the CDR3. Per the germline V gene, CDR1 is SGHTA and CDR2 is FQGNSA. Trimming cost V 5 bases and J 0 bases; bases outside gene matches: 4. This CDR3 is CASSPGRTSYEQYF. In nucleotides, the CDR3 is TGTGCCAGCAGCCCCGGGAGGACCTCCTACGAGCAGTACTTC.

The chain is built from TRBV6-2 or TRBV6-3 and TRBJ1-5; 8 bases are a match to TRBD1. CDR3 length: 15 amino acids. CDR1 and CDR2 (germline): MNHEY, SVGEGT. The J segment lost 9 bases and the V segment lost 5 bases, leaving 12 bases of the junction unmatched. Here the CDR3 reads CASSNQGAPSGPQHF. The CDR3 nucleotides read TGTGCCAGCAGTAACCAGGGGGCCCCAAGCGGGCCCCAGCATTTT.

The chain employs TRBV11-2 and TRBJ1-1; D call uncertain. This CDR3 has 13 amino acids. V gave up 3 bases and J gave up 4 bases, with 9 bases separating them. Germline V gene lookup returns CDR1 SGHAT and CDR2 FQNNGV. The CDR3 region is CASSFGVGTEAFF. The CDR3 DNA reads TGTGCCAGCAGCTTCGGGGTGGGCACTGAAGCTTTCTTT.

The CDR3 DNA sequence: TGTGCCACCAGTGATCCACGTACAGGTTGGAGTAACACAGATACGCAGTATTTT. Its translation: CATSDPRTGWSNTDTQYF. The V call is TRBV24-1, the J call TRBJ2-3, with a possible D match to TRBD1 (5 bases). Germline V gene sequence: CDR1 KGHDR, CDR2 SFDVKD. V lost 3 bases and J lost 2, with 20 bases in between. This CDR3 is 18 amino acids long.

The sample holds a few counts of this clone. This chain links TRBV28 with TRBJ2-1, with 11 bases lining up with TRBD1. Germline CDR1 and CDR2: MDHEN and SYDVKM. The CDR3 is 18 residues long. V lost 6 bases to trimming and J lost 2 bases; unmatched junction nucleotides: 12. The CDR3 DNA is TGTGCCAGCAGCCCCTGGGACAGGGGGACCCCTGCCTACAATGAGCAGTTCTTC. Amino acids: CASSPWDRGTPAYNEQFF.

This clone has only a few counts. In DNA, the CDR3 is TGTGCCAGCAGCTCAACAGTCCTGGGTAATGATCACACCATATATTTT. Encoded protein: CASSSTVLGNDHTIYF. J is TRBJ1-3 and V is TRBV7-6; no reliable D call. V lost 4 bases, J lost 8 bases, and 21 bases lay in between. Germline V gene lookup returns CDR1 SGHVS and CDR2 FNYEAQ. The CDR3 runs to 16 residues.

The chain combines TRBV4-3 with TRBJ1-2, with D tentatively TRBD1 (6 bases). The germline V gene encodes CDR1 LGHNA and CDR2 YSLEER. The CDR3 runs 15 residues. The ends were cut back, 0 bases at V and 3 bases at J, with 11 bases in the middle. CDR3 DNA sequence: TGCGCCAGCAGCCAAGAGTCAGGGGAGTACTATGGCTACACCTTC. Translating it yields CASSQESGEYYGYTF.

This clone was observed once. The chain carries TRBV14 and TRBJ2-7; TRBD1 might be the D (6 bases). Trimming took off 4 bases at V and 4 bases at J, with 17 bases between the two ends. Germline values: CDR1 SGHDN, CDR2 FVKESK. The CDR3 consists of 15 residues. This CDR3 reads CASSLQGYPIYEQYF. The DNA of the CDR3 is TGTGCCAGCAGCCTGCAGGGGTACCCTATTTACGAGCAGTACTTC.

Written as DNA, the CDR3 is TGCGCCAGCAGCCAACTATTAGGACAGGGACCGAACACTGAAGCTTTCTTT. Translation: CASSQLLGQGPNTEAFF. This chain links TRBV4-1 with TRBJ1-1; 8 nucleotides match TRBD1. V lost 2 bases, J lost 1 base, and 9 bases stayed unmatched. There are 17 residues in the CDR3. Germline assignment: CDR1 MGHRA and CDR2 YSYEKL.

The CDR3 protein is CASSNPGLGFSNEQFF. CDR3 nucleotides: TGTGCCAGCAGTAATCCGGGACTTGGGTTTTCAAATGAGCAGTTCTTC. The chain carries TRBV28 and TRBJ2-1, with a weak D call TRBD2 (6 bases). V lost 5 bases to trimming and J lost 7 bases, with 21 bases between them. CDR3 length: 16 amino acids. Germline CDR1 and CDR2: MDHEN and SYDVKM.

This chain connects TRBV7-3 to TRBJ2-5; 10 nucleotides line up with TRBD1. The CDR3 is 15 amino acids. After removal of 5 bases from V and 4 bases from J, the junction contained 7 bases not matched to a gene. Germline V CDR1 and CDR2: SGHTA, FQGTGA. The CDR3 protein is CASSPSRDRGETQYF. The CDR3 DNA is TGTGCCAGCAGCCCGTCGAGGGACAGGGGAGAGACCCAGTACTTC.

The rearrangement joins TRBV7-9 to TRBJ2-7, with D maybe TRBD1 (5 bases). The CDR3 sequence is 18 residues long. Trimming pared 2 bases from V and 1 base from J, leaving 21 bases between. Germline values: CDR1 SEHNR, CDR2 FQNEAQ (reference sequence). The CDR3 DNA follows: TGTGCCAGCAGCTTATCTAAGGACATTTGGTTTTTGTCCTACGAGCAGTACTTC. It yields the protein CASSLSKDIWFLSYEQYF.

The genes are TRBV4-1 and TRBJ1-4, with unresolved D. The V gene lost 1 base and the J gene lost 6 bases, with 15 bases spanning the gap. The CDR3 runs to 16 residues. Germline V gene sequence: CDR1 MGHRA, CDR2 YSYEKL. CDR3 nucleotide sequence: TGCGCCAGCAGCCAAGTTCCGGGTTTATGGTATGAAAAACTGTTTTTT. Translated, it gives CASSQVPGLWYEKLFF.

The gene calls are TRBV28 and TRBJ1-5, with D tentatively TRBD1 (5 bases). The CDR3 is 12 residues long. Trimming took off 11 bases at V and 6 bases at J, with 14 bases between the two ends. Germline CDR1 is MDHEN and CDR2 is SYDVKM. The CDR3 DNA follows: TGTGCCGCCAACCAGGGTTCTCAGCCCCAGCATTTT. The encoded protein is CAANQGSQPQHF. Full variable domain (rest looked up from reference TRBV28 and TRBJ1-5): DVKVTQSSRYLVKRTGEKVFLECVQDMDHENMFWYRQDPGLGLRLIYFSYDVKMKEKGDIPEGYSVSREKKERFSLILESASTNQTSMYLCAANQGSQPQHFGDGTRLSIL.

The chain has TRBV7-2 and TRBJ2-7; TRBD1 matches at 8 bases. V shed 6 bases and J 5 bases; nucleotides not matched to a gene: 9. This CDR3 has 14 amino acids. From germline, CDR1 is SGHTA and CDR2 FQGNSA. Here the CDR3 DNA reads TGTGCCAGCAGTGCACGCTCGGGACAGGACGAGCAGTACTTC. Protein product: CASSARSGQDEQYF. Based on the CDR3 plus reference TRBV7-2 and TRBJ2-7, the full variable domain is GAGVSQSPSNKVTEKGKDVELRCDPISGHTALYWYRQSLGQGLEFLIYFQGNSAPDKSGLPSDRFSAERTGGSVSTLTIQRTQQEDSAVYLCASSARSGQDEQYFGPGTRLTVT.

V gene TRBV7-3 combines with J gene TRBJ2-1, with D possibly being TRBD2 (5 bases). This CDR3 region has 15 residues. Germline V gives CDR1 SGHTA, CDR2 FQGTGA. Trimming pared 5 bases from V and 0 bases from J, leaving 11 bases between. The CDR3 reads CASSGPDSSYNEQFF. The CDR3, as DNA: TGTGCCAGCAGCGGGCCGGACTCCTCCTACAATGAGCAGTTCTTC. Together with reference TRBV7-3 and TRBJ2-1, the CDR3 gives the full variable domain: GAGVSQTPSNKVTEKGKYVELRCDPISGHTALYWYRQSLGQGPEFLIYFQGTGAADDSGLPNDRFFAVRPEGSVSTLKIQRTERGDSAVYLCASSGPDSSYNEQFFGPGTRLTVL.